Each of the 32 T cell receptor beta chains below was sequenced from the same sample in a study of T cell responses to AZD1222 COVID-19 vaccine. TCRdb's table, derived via immunoSEQ multiplex PCR, lists solely in-frame clones and lacks some. The sample shows over 100,000 clones, over 75% of them seen only once. Sequenced material: peripheral blood, taken on day 0 of AZD1222 vaccination. The receptors here all came from an adult in good health.

In this sample, this clone turned up once. This CDR3 is also generated by other DNA sequences in the sample. CDR3: CASSPGGLASLLAKNIQYF. The CDR3 coding sequence is TGTGCCAGTAGTCCAGGGGGACTAGCATCCCTTTTAGCCAAAAACATTCAGTACTTC. The V and J genes are TRBV19 and TRBJ2-4, with 9 bases identical to TRBD2. Trimming removed 5 bases from V and 0 bases from J; junction bases left unmatched: 14. CDR3 length: 19 amino acids. Germline V gene lookup returns CDR1 LNHDA and CDR2 SQIVND (reference sequence).

This clone was recorded once. The chain combines TRBV3-1 (or the pseudogene TRBV3-2) with TRBJ1-6; D is ambiguous. Germline V CDR1 and CDR2: LGHDT, YNNKEL (reference sequence). Trimming pared 2 bases from V and 9 bases from J, leaving 8 bases between. The CDR3 covers 13 residues. CDR3 coding DNA: TGTGCCAGCAGCCAAAGTCGAGGTTCACCCCTCCACTTT. Its protein product is CASSQSRGSPLHF.

The chain joins TRBV2 to TRBJ1-5; 7 nucleotides align to TRBD1. V was pared by 5 bases and J by 4 bases, with 5 bases of the junction left unmatched. Germline CDR1 is SNHLY and CDR2 is FYNNEI. This CDR3 spans 14 amino acids. The CDR3 region has the DNA TGTGCCAGCAGTCAGGACAGGCCTAATCAGCCCCAGCATTTT. This gives the protein CASSQDRPNQPQHF.

The chain couples TRBV9 to TRBJ2-7; D unclear. CDR3 length equals 14 residues. Trimming shortened V by 0 bases and J by 4 bases, and 11 bases separated the two germline ends. Germline V gives CDR1 SGDLS, CDR2 YYNGEE. The CDR3 sequence is CASSVATVGYEQYF. The CDR3 region has the DNA TGTGCCAGCAGCGTAGCTACGGTGGGGTACGAGCAGTACTTC. The full variable domain, in which reference TRBV9 and TRBJ2-7 provide the parts outside the CDR3, is DSGVTQTPKHLITATGQRVTLRCSPRSGDLSVYWYQQSLDQGLQFLIQYYNGEERAKGNILERFSAQQFPDLHSELNLSSLELGDSALYFCASSVATVGYEQYFGPGTRLTVT.

The chain recombines TRBV30 with TRBJ1-5, with D uncertain. Germline loops: CDR1 GTSNPN, CDR2 SVGIG (reference sequence). The germline V and J ends were trimmed by 1 base and 7 bases, with 14 bases remaining between them. The CDR3 contains 14 residues. CDR3 bases: TGTGCCTGGAGTGCCCACTCGTTCGGACAGCCCCAGCATTTT. It specifies CAWSAHSFGQPQHF.

The chain joins TRBV7-2 to TRBJ1-6; a weak D match, TRBD1 (5 bases). The CDR3 sequence is 13 residues long. CDR1 is SGHTA and CDR2 is FQGNSA in the germline V gene. The germline V and J ends were trimmed by 8 bases and 10 bases, with 15 bases remaining between them. CDR3 protein: CASGMRGRSPLHF. The CDR3 bases are TGTGCCAGCGGCATGAGGGGCCGGTCACCCCTCCACTTT.

The V call is TRBV18, the J call TRBJ1-1; 12 positions match TRBD1. The CDR3 contains 17 residues. Germline-derived CDR1 and CDR2 are KGHSH and LQKENI. Trimming took 3 bases from V and 3 from J; bases not matched to a gene: 8. CDR3 sequence (DNA): TGTGCCAGCTCACCCTCCGGGACAGGGGGCGAGGACACTGAAGCTTTCTTT. Translating gives CASSPSGTGGEDTEAFF.

J is TRBJ2-7 and V is TRBV28, with D uncertain. The CDR3 loop spans 16 amino acids. The V end lost 5 bases, the J end lost 5 bases, and 22 bases lay between the germline ends. Germline-derived CDR1 and CDR2 are MDHEN and SYDVKM. The CDR3 region has the DNA TGTGCCAGCAGTGCCCCCGGGCCGACCATTGCCAACGAGCAGTACTTC. The encoded protein is CASSAPGPTIANEQYF.

A few counts support this clone. This CDR3 is CASSIRTLTYNEQFF. The CDR3 DNA is TGTGCCAGCAGCATCAGAACCTTAACCTACAATGAGCAGTTCTTC. J is TRBJ2-1 and V is TRBV5-4, with D unclear. This CDR3 region has 15 residues. The V gene lost 4 bases and the J gene lost 2 bases, with 13 bases spanning the gap. Germline V gives CDR1 SGHNT, CDR2 YYREEE (reference sequence). Full variable domain (outside the CDR3, taken from reference TRBV5-4 and TRBJ2-1): ETGVTQSPTHLIKTRGQQVTLRCSSQSGHNTVSWYQQALGQGPQFIFQYYREEENGRGNFPPRFSGLQFPNYSSELNVNALELDDSALYLCASSIRTLTYNEQFFGPGTRLTVL.

The V and J genes are TRBV6-5 and TRBJ1-1; weak D call: TRBD1 (5 bases). With 6 bases removed from V and 2 bases from J, the gap between germline ends came to 13 bases. The CDR3 runs 14 residues. Germline V CDR1 and CDR2: MNHEY, SVGAGI. The CDR3 here is CASRSRGINTEAFF. CDR3 DNA: TGTGCCAGCAGATCTCGGGGGATCAACACTGAAGCTTTCTTT.

The gene calls are TRBV19 and TRBJ1-2, with a tentative D call TRBD1 (6 bases). Germline V gene sequence: CDR1 LNHDA, CDR2 SQIVND (reference sequence). Trimming took off 9 bases at V and 4 bases at J, with 15 bases between the two ends. The length of the CDR3 is 13 residues. This chain's CDR3 is CASKGEVTYGYTF. Here the CDR3 DNA reads TGTGCCAGCAAGGGGGAGGTGACCTATGGCTACACCTTC.

The chain has TRBV4-2 and TRBJ1-5; tentative D call: TRBD1 (5 bases). Germline CDR1 reads LGHNA; CDR2 reads YNFKEQ. The CDR3 has 16 amino acids. Deletions cut 0 bases from V and 3 bases from J, with 12 bases between. The CDR3 coding sequence is TGTGCCAGCAGCCAAGAATCTCCAGGGACCAATCAGCCCCAGCATTTT. Its protein is CASSQESPGTNQPQHF.

CDR3: CAIPRWGREDNEQFF. The CDR3 region has the DNA TGTGCCATCCCAAGATGGGGCAGGGAAGACAATGAGCAGTTCTTC. The chain is built from TRBV6-5 and TRBJ2-1, with D perhaps matching TRBD1 (5 bases). Germline lookup yields CDR1 MNHEY and CDR2 SVGAGI. The CDR3 length is 15 residues. V dropped 10 bases and J dropped 5 bases, with 21 bases sitting between them.

CDR3 region: CASSDQDRGKTNEKLFF. DNA for the CDR3: TGTGCCAGCAGTGACCAAGACAGGGGTAAGACTAATGAAAAACTGTTTTTT. The chain links TRBV6-4 to TRBJ1-4; 8 bases line up with TRBD1. The V and J ends lost 2 bases and 2 bases, in that order; junction bases with no gene match: 7. From germline, CDR1 is MRHNA and CDR2 SNTAGT. The CDR3 loop spans 17 amino acids.

In DNA, the CDR3 is TGTGCCAGCAGCTTAGGGGTAACTGGGGGGAGAGAGCAGTTCTTC. Amino acids: CASSLGVTGGREQFF. The V gene is TRBV7-2, the J gene TRBJ2-1; possible D gene TRBD2, 6 bases. Germline loops: CDR1 SGHTA, CDR2 FQGNSA. The CDR3 spans 15 residues. V was shortened by 1 base and J by 10 bases, with 17 bases between the two germline ends.

The V gene is TRBV9, the J gene TRBJ2-5; perhaps TRBD1 as D (6 bases). The germline gives CDR1 SGDLS, CDR2 YYNGEE. Trimming pared 1 base from V and 1 base from J, leaving 11 bases between. This CDR3 spans 15 amino acids. CDR3 protein: CASSVSQGFQETQYF. For the CDR3, the DNA is TGTGCCAGCAGCGTATCACAGGGTTTCCAAGAGACCCAGTACTTC.

This chain links TRBV5-1 with TRBJ2-3; the D is unclear. CDR3 length: 12 residues. CDR1 is SGHRS and CDR2 is YFSETQ in the germline V gene. The V end was cut by 0 bases, the J end by 3 bases, with 2 bases between. CDR3 residues: CASSLATDTQYF. The CDR3 DNA sequence: TGCGCCAGCAGCTTGGCTACAGATACGCAGTATTTT.

The gene calls are TRBV3-1 (or the pseudogene TRBV3-2) and TRBJ1-1; D not resolved. The ends were cut back, 4 bases at V and 1 base at J, with 7 bases in the middle. The CDR3 sequence is 13 residues long. From germline, CDR1 is LGHDT and CDR2 YNNKEL (reference sequence). CDR3 loop: CASSRDPNTEAFF. The CDR3, as DNA: TGTGCCAGCAGCCGCGATCCGAACACTGAAGCTTTCTTT.

The CDR3 reads CASSALRDGNYEQYV. The CDR3 DNA reads as TGTGCCAGCAGTGCGCTCCGGGACGGCAACTACGAGCAGTACGTC. The chain joins TRBV27 to TRBJ2-7; TRBD1 or TRBD2 may be the D gene (5 bases each). The CDR3 runs to 15 residues. The V end was cut by 5 bases, the J end by 3 bases, with 17 bases between. In germline, CDR1 is MNHEY, CDR2 SMNVEV (reference sequence).

The V gene is TRBV30, the J gene TRBJ2-3; maybe TRBD1 (5 bases). Germline lookup yields CDR1 GTSNPN and CDR2 SVGIG (reference sequence). The CDR3 is 15 amino acids. Trimming cost V 0 bases and J 2 bases, with 12 bases left between them. The CDR3: CAWSVQAAITDTQYF. DNA of the CDR3: TGTGCCTGGAGTGTACAGGCAGCGATCACAGATACGCAGTATTTT.

The chain couples TRBV21-1 to TRBJ2-7; the DNA was not compared with TRBD1, the D call given in the table. TRBV21-1 is termed a pseudogene. The CDR3 extends over 15 amino acids. The CDR3 coding sequence is TGTGCCAGCAGCAAAGACCGCAGTTTTCTTTACGAGCAGTACTTC. Its translation: CASSKDRSFLYEQYF.

The CDR3 loop is CASSQDTVQETQYF. The DNA for the CDR3 is TGTGCCAGCAGCCAAGATACGGTCCAAGAGACCCAGTACTTC. This chain uses TRBV3-1 (or the pseudogene TRBV3-2) with TRBJ2-5; D is ambiguous. Germline lookup yields CDR1 LGHDT and CDR2 YNNKEL (reference sequence). V was shortened by 0 bases and J by 1 base, with 6 bases between the two germline ends. CDR3 length: 14 residues.

The chain is built from TRBV11-3 and TRBJ2-2, with unresolved D. V was clipped by 5 bases and J by 6 bases, with 4 bases between them. The CDR3 has 11 amino acids. Germline values: CDR1 SGHNT, CDR2 YENEEA. The DNA of the CDR3 is TGTGCCAGCAGCCCTTCCGGGGAGCTGTTTTTT. This gives the protein CASSPSGELFF.

The chain employs TRBV2 and TRBJ1-5, with unresolved D. Germline-derived CDR1 and CDR2 are SNHLY and FYNNEI. V lost 2 bases and J 7 bases, leaving 12 bases between the germline ends. The CDR3 length is 14 residues. In nucleotides, the CDR3 is TGTGCCAGCAGTGAACTCGGGGTCGGGCAGCCCCAGCATTTT. Protein sequence: CASSELGVGQPQHF.

This chain links TRBV10-2 with TRBJ2-4, with 10 positions matching TRBD1. Germline V gene lookup returns CDR1 WSHSY and CDR2 SAAADI. Trimming cost V 2 bases and J 3 bases; bases outside gene matches: 4. This CDR3 comprises 16 residues. CDR3 coding DNA: TGCGCCAGCAGTGAGCCGGGACAGGGGAGCAAAAACATTCAGTACTTC. Its protein product is CASSEPGQGSKNIQYF.

The V and J genes are TRBV18 and TRBJ1-6; 11 nucleotides agree with TRBD1. The CDR3 loop spans 15 amino acids. CDR1 KGHSH and CDR2 LQKENI come from the germline V gene. The trim removed 5 bases at V and 10 bases at J, leaving 7 bases unmatched. CDR3 nucleotides: TGTGCCAGCTCATCCCGGACAGGGGGCGTCTCACCCCTCCACTTT. This gives the protein CASSSRTGGVSPLHF.

J is TRBJ1-4 and V is TRBV18, with D unclear. The germline gives CDR1 KGHSH, CDR2 LQKENI. V lost 0 bases to trimming and J lost 0 bases, with 14 bases between them. The CDR3 runs to 18 residues. The CDR3 protein is CASSPPTASTATNEKLFF. CDR3 nucleotide sequence: TGTGCCAGCTCACCACCCACAGCCTCTACCGCAACTAATGAAAAACTGTTTTTT.

This sequence joins TRBV30 and TRBJ2-3; 8 positions match TRBD2. The CDR3 is 14 residues long. Germline lookup yields CDR1 GTSNPN and CDR2 SVGIG (reference sequence). Unmatched junction bases numbered 6, after V lost 3 bases and J lost 4 bases. CDR3 amino acids: CAWSGGARADTQYF. The CDR3 nucleotides are TGTGCCTGGAGCGGGGGGGCCAGGGCAGATACGCAGTATTTT.

The chain is built from TRBV2 and TRBJ1-1; tentative D call: TRBD1 (6 bases). The V end lost 3 bases, the J end lost 4 bases, and 15 bases lay between the germline ends. This CDR3 is 15 amino acids long. CDR1 and CDR2 (germline): SNHLY, FYNNEI. CDR3 coding DNA: TGTGCCAGCAGTGAGGGGTTCAGGGGCATCACTGAAGCTTTCTTT. Translated: CASSEGFRGITEAFF. Drawing the rest from reference TRBV2 and TRBJ1-1, the complete variable domain is EPEVTQTPSHQVTQMGQEVILRCVPISNHLYFYWYRQILGQKVEFLVSFYNNEISEKSEIFDDQFSVERPDGSNFTLKIRSTKLEDSAMYFCASSEGFRGITEAFFGQGTRLTVV.

This clone appeared a few times. The rearrangement uses TRBV6-2 or TRBV6-3 and TRBJ1-5; TRBD1 matches 8 bases. Germline V gives CDR1 MNHEY, CDR2 SVGEGT. CDR3 length: 14 amino acids. J lost 2 bases, V lost 6 bases, and 3 bases had no gene match. CDR3 residues: CASSEDRGNQPQHF. CDR3 bases: TGTGCCAGCAGCGAGGACAGGGGCAATCAGCCCCAGCATTTT.

This chain links TRBV18 with TRBJ2-1; TRBD1 might be the D (6 bases). Germline CDR1 is KGHSH and CDR2 is LQKENI. V was trimmed by 3 bases and J by 1 base, leaving 13 bases between them. The CDR3 is 16 amino acids. CDR3 in DNA: TGTGCCAGCTCACCGGAAACAGGGTTTTCCTACAATGAGCAGTTCTTC. Amino acid sequence: CASSPETGFSYNEQFF.

The chain carries TRBV12-5 and TRBJ1-1; 7 nucleotides agree with TRBD1. V lost 3 bases to trimming and J lost 4 bases; unmatched junction nucleotides: 5. CDR1 LGHNT and CDR2 FRNRAP come from the germline V gene. This CDR3 has 14 residues. The CDR3 region has the DNA TGTGCTAGTGGTTTCGGGACAGCGTCCACTGAAGCTTTCTTT. Protein: CASGFGTASTEAFF.